The 2 T cell receptor beta chains listed next were all sequenced from one sample in a study of T cell responses to AZD1222 COVID-19 vaccine. The data were produced by immunoSEQ multiplex PCR, yet TCRdb's version contains in-frame clones alone and is incomplete. The sample lists approximately 170,000 clones, around 90% occurring once. The sample in question was peripheral blood, obtained 28 days after the second AZD1222 dose. The receptors derive from an adult who received the AZD1222 COVID-19 vaccine.

V usage is TRBV11-1 and J usage is TRBJ1-2; D gene uncertain. The V end was cut by 0 bases, the J end by 0 bases, with 5 bases between. CDR3 length equals 14 residues. Germline V gene data show CDR1 as SGHAT and CDR2 as FQDESV (reference sequence). The CDR3 bases are TGTGCCAGCAGCTTAGCAGGGCCTAACTATGGCTACACCTTC. Amino acids: CASSLAGPNYGYTF.

The chain joins TRBV7-2 to TRBJ2-6; 7 bases are shared with TRBD1. The germline gives CDR1 SGHTA, CDR2 FQGNSA. Trimming removed 5 bases from V and 2 bases from J; junction bases left unmatched: 3. The length of the CDR3 is 15 residues. This CDR3 reads CASSLDRAGANVLTF. In nucleotides, the CDR3 is TGTGCCAGCAGCCTTGACAGGGCTGGGGCCAACGTCCTGACTTTC.